The source of this TCR beta chain is a study of blood T cells in healthy people across ages. Study information: T cells yielded about one barcoded beta molecule per two cells through template switching.

This clonotype came up a few times. What it recognizes is unknown. Overall study findings and caveats: Older age coincided with a roughly linear decline in TCR beta diversity per million T cells.

For the second PCR, which ran for about 6 to 11 cycles, a sample-barcoded 5' primer and a J-beta primer mix were used. Each cDNA molecule received a tag from a template-switch adaptor that had 12 random nucleotides. TCRdb re-called the 5' RACE reads with MiXCR, one entry per CDR3 protein. The sample consists of 1.5 million to 2 million distinct CDR3 sequences, about two fifths of them appearing once. CDR1 SEHNR and CDR2 FQNEAQ come from the germline V gene (reference sequence). The CDR3 sequence is 14 residues long. Trimming at V came to 9 bases and at J to 5 bases, leaving 11 bases not matched to a gene.

Sequenced material: blood. The rearrangement links TRBV7-9 to TRBJ2-3; 7 positions agree with TRBD1. This clonotype was sampled from a human donor in good health. Written as DNA, the CDR3 is TGTGCCAGTCTATCAGAGGGGGCTGTAGATACGCAGTATTTT. Translation gives CASLSEGAVDTQYF. Using reference TRBV7-9 and TRBJ2-3 for the parts outside the CDR3, the full variable domain is DTGVSQNPRHKITKRGQNVTFRCDPISEHNRLYWYRQTLGQGPEFLTYFQNEAQLEKSRLLSDRFSAERPKGSFSTLEIQRTEQGDSAMYLCASLSEGAVDTQYFGPGTRLTVL.